The source of this TCR beta chain is a study of blood T cell repertoires in COVID-19. Whole-study context: In each case, the material was cDNA or gDNA derived from T cells, B-cell-depleted T cells, or PBMCs.

Repertoires were generated with immunoSEQ multiplex PCR, while TCRdb's copy carries only in-frame clones and drops some. The table lists 90,000 to 120,000 clones, 80% to 95% of them singletons. The CDR3 contains 20 residues. V trimming: 3 bases; J trimming: 1 base; junction bases outside the gene matches: 20. The germline gives CDR1 GTSNPN, CDR2 SVGIG (reference sequence). The source is a man aged 65-85 years with acute or convalescent COVID-19. Specimen: peripheral blood. This rearrangement joins TRBV30 to TRBJ1-3; 8 bases align to TRBD1. The CDR3 region is CAWRPPGQGLKDYSGNTIYF. DNA of the CDR3: TGTGCCTGGAGACCCCCAGGACAGGGTCTCAAAGACTATTCTGGAAACACCATATATTTT. The variable domain in full, completed from reference TRBV30 and TRBJ1-3, reads SQTIHQWPATLVQPVGSPLSLECTVEGTSNPNLYWYRQAAGRGLQLLFYSVGIGQISSEVPQNLSASRPQDRQFILSSKKLLLSDSGFYLCAWRPPGQGLKDYSGNTIYFGEGSWLTVV.